The T cell receptor beta chain described here comes from a study of blood T cell repertoires in COVID-19. Study-wide context: The samples span acute and convalescent COVID-19 from the United States, Italy and Spain.

Profiling relied on immunoSEQ multiplex PCR, and the TCRdb table lists in-frame clones only, not all of them. Among roughly 240,000 clones listed, almost 85% were seen once. In germline, CDR1 is MDHEN, CDR2 SYDVKM. The CDR3 loop spans 14 amino acids. V lost 6 bases, J lost 10 bases, and 9 bases stayed unmatched. J is TRBJ1-4 and V is TRBV28; TRBD1 agrees at 9 bases. Sequenced: peripheral blood. The receptor was derived from a woman of 80 years or more with acute or convalescent COVID-19. This chain's CDR3 is CASRGPGQGPKLFF. Here the CDR3 DNA reads TGTGCCAGCAGAGGACCGGGACAGGGCCCAAAACTGTTTTTT.